This TCR beta chain was documented in a study of blood T cell repertoires in COVID-19. Overall study context: Collection of acute and convalescent COVID-19 samples took place in the United States, Italy and Spain. T cells, B-cell-depleted T cells, or PBMCs provided the cDNA or gDNA that served as material.

This clone was observed a handful of times. How the authors handled the data: Reference gene primer amplification in the assay estimated nucleated cell counts. The method was immunoSEQ multiplex PCR; TCRdb's version includes in-frame clones alone and lacks a portion of them. V and J calls and clone size are as listed in that table; D and trimming were resolved from the DNA. This table has 55,000 to 80,000 clones, approximately 86% appearing once. The CDR3 loop spans 15 amino acids. CDR1 and CDR2 from the germline V gene are PRHDT and FYEKMQ (reference sequence). V dropped 5 bases and J dropped 1; count of bases not matched to a gene: 6.

The chain employs TRBV13 and TRBJ2-5, with 8 positions matching TRBD2. The receptor was derived from a human donor in a cohort sampled during active COVID-19. Sequenced: peripheral blood. The CDR3 coding sequence is TGTGCCAGCAGCCCCCGGGGACTAGGCCAAGAGACCCAGTACTTC. Its protein product is CASSPRGLGQETQYF.